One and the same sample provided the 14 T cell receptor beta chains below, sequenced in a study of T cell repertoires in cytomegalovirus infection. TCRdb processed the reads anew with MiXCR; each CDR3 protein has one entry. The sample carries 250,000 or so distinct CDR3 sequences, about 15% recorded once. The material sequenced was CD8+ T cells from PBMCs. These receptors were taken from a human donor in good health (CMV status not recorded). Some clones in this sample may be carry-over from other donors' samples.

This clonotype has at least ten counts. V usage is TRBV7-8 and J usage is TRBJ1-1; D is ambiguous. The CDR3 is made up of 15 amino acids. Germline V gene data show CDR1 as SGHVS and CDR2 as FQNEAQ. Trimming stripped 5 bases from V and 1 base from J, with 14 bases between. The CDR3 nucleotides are TGTGCCAGCAGCCCTCTTGGGCCTCAGAACACTGAAGCTTTCTTT. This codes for CASSPLGPQNTEAFF.

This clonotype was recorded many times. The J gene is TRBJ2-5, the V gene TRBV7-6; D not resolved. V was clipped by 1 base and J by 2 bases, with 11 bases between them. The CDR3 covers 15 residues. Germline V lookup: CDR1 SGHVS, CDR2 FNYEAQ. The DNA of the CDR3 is TGTGCCAGCAGCTTAGGTGAGGTGGAGCAAGAGACCCAGTACTTC. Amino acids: CASSLGEVEQETQYF.

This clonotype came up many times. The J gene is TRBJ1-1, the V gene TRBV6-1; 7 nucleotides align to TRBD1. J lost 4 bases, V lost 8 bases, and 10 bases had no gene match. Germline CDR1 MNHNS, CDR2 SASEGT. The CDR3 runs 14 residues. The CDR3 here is CASAQPTGSTEAFF. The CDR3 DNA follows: TGTGCCAGCGCTCAGCCGACAGGGAGCACTGAAGCTTTCTTT.

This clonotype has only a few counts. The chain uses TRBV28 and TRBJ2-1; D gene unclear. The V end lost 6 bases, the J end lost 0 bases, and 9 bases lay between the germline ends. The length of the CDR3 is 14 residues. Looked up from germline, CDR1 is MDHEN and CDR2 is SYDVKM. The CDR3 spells CASRRYTSYNEQFF. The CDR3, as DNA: TGTGCCAGCAGACGATACACCTCCTACAATGAGCAGTTCTTC.

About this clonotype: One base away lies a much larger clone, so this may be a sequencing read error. The CDR3 DNA follows: TGTGCCAGCAGTTCGCAGGGAATGAGGACTGAAGCTTTCTTT. The encoded protein is CASSSQGMRTEAFF. The gene calls are TRBV6-5 and TRBJ1-1; possible D gene TRBD1, 5 bases. This CDR3 spans 14 amino acids. V shed 4 bases and J shed 5 bases, with 14 bases lying between them. Germline CDR1 MNHEY, CDR2 SVGAGI.

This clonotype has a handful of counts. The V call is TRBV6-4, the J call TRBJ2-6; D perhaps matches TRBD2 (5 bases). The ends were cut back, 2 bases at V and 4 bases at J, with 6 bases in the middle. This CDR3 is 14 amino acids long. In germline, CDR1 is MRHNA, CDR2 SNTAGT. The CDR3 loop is CASSDIAGANVLTF. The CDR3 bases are TGTGCCAGCAGTGACATAGCGGGGGCCAACGTCCTGACTTTC.

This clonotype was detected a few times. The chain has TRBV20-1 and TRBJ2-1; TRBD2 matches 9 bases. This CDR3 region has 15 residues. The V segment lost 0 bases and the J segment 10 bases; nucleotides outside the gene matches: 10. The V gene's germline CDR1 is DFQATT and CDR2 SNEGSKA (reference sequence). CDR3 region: CSARDLRQRGDEQFF. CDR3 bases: TGCAGTGCTAGAGATTTAAGGCAGCGGGGGGACGAGCAGTTCTTC.

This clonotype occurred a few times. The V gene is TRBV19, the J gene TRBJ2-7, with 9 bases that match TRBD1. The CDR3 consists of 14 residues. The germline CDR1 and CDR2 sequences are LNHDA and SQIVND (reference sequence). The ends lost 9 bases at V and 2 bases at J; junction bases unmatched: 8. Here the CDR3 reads CASRPGTGTYEQYF. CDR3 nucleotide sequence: TGTGCCAGCCGGCCCGGGACAGGGACCTACGAGCAGTACTTC.

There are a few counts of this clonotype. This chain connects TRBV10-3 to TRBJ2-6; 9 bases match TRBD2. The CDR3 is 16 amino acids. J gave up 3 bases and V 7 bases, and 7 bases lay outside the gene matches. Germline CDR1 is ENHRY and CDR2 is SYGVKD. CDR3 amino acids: CAITSTSGDGANVLTF. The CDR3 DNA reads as TGTGCCATCACCTCGACTAGCGGTGATGGGGCCAACGTCCTGACTTTC.

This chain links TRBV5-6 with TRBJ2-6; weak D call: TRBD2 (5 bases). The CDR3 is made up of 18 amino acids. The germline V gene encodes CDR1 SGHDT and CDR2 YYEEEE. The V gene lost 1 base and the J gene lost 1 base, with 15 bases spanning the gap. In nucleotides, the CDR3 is TGTGCCAGCAGCTTGCCGGGATTGTCGTTGTCTGGGGCCAACGTCCTGACTTTC. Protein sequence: CASSLPGLSLSGANVLTF.

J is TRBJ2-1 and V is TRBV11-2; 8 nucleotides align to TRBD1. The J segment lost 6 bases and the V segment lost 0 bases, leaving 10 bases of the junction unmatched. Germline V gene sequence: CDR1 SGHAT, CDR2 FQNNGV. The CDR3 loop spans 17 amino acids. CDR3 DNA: TGTGCCAGCAGCTTAGAGGGGACAGGCCCTCAGGTCAATGAGCAGTTCTTC. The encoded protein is CASSLEGTGPQVNEQFF.

The CDR3 protein is CASSPAGGGSNQPQHF. The CDR3 coding sequence is TGTGCCAGCAGCCCCGCAGGAGGAGGGAGTAATCAGCCCCAGCATTTT. The chain recombines TRBV7-9 with TRBJ1-5; no clear D. The germline V and J ends were trimmed by 5 bases and 4 bases, with 18 bases remaining between them. Per germline, CDR1 SEHNR and CDR2 FQNEAQ (reference sequence). CDR3 length: 16 amino acids. The full variable domain, with the rest looked up from reference TRBV7-9 and TRBJ1-5, is DTGVSQNPRHKITKRGQNVTFRCDPISEHNRLYWYRQTLGQGPEFLTYFQNEAQLEKSRLLSDRFSAERPKGSFSTLEIQRTEQGDSAMYLCASSPAGGGSNQPQHFGDGTRLSIL.

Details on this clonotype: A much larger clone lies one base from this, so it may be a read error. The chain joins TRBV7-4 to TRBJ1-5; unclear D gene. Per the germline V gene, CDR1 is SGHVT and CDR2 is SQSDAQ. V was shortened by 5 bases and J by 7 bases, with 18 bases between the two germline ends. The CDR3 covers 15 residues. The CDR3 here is CASSTSTKTGQPQHF. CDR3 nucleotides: TGTGCCAGCAGCACATCGACTAAAACTGGACAGCCCCAGCATTTT.

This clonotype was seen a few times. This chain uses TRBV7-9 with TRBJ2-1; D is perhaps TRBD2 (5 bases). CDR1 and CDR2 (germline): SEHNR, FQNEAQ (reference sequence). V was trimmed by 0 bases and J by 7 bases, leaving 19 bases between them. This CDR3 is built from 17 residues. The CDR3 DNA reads TGTGCCAGCAGCTTAGCGCCCCGACTAACCTACACGAATGAGCAGTTCTTC. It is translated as CASSLAPRLTYTNEQFF.